This T cell receptor beta chain was recovered during a study of T cells in narcolepsy. Study-level information: Enrolled donors included narcolepsy type 1 or type 2 patients and healthy controls. Study-level results: Blood of same and different patients, but not healthy controls, reportedly held recurring autoreactive clonotypes.

The assay was immunoSEQ multiplex PCR, and TCRdb's table has in-frame clones only and misses some. Seen here are approximately 25,000 clones, around four fifths observed once, and the top ten hold about 1.3%. From germline, CDR1 is LGHNA and CDR2 YSLEER. The CDR3 totals 19 residues. V was clipped by 3 bases and J by 1 base; unmatched bases: 12. Turning to this clone: Antigen specificity is unknown.

Input material: CD45RA- memory CD4+ T cells from PBMCs. The clonotype comes from a human donor with narcolepsy. The rearrangement links TRBV4-3 to TRBJ2-1; TRBD2 agrees at 10 bases. CDR3 protein: CASSQPRTSGSPSYNEQFF. The CDR3 DNA reads as TGCGCCAGCAGCCAGCCTAGGACTAGCGGAAGTCCGTCCTACAATGAGCAGTTCTTC.